The next 6 T cell receptor beta chains were all read from a single sample in a study of shared clonotypes between healthy human individuals. The table came from immunoSEQ multiplex PCR; TCRdb's copy has only in-frame clones and leaves some out. Of around 2,100,000 clones listed, about 95% were seen once; the top ten hold approximately 1.2%. Naive CD8 cells were CD45RO-negative, positively selected for CCR7, excluding terminally differentiated effector memory CD45RA+ cells. Specimen: naive CD8+ T cells sorted from blood. Receptors were obtained from a man in his late teens or twenties in good health.

The chain uses TRBV7-3 and TRBJ2-5; D unclear. The V gene lost 0 bases and the J gene lost 3 bases, with 11 bases spanning the gap. The CDR3 totals 15 residues. CDR1 is SGHTA and CDR2 is FQGTGA in the germline V gene. The CDR3 region is CASSLTFGPKETQYF. The CDR3 coding sequence is TGTGCCAGCAGCTTAACATTCGGCCCGAAAGAGACCCAGTACTTC.

This chain joins TRBV14 and TRBJ1-2, with D tentatively TRBD1 (5 bases). CDR3 size: 11 residues. The germline V and J ends were trimmed by 4 bases and 6 bases, with 6 bases remaining between them. The germline gives CDR1 SGHDN, CDR2 FVKESK. CDR3 sequence: CASSPGDGYTF. CDR3 DNA sequence: TGTGCCAGCAGCCCGGGGGATGGCTACACCTTC.

V and J are TRBV7-8 and TRBJ2-4; TRBD2 agrees at 7 bases. V lost 3 bases, J lost 8 bases, and 13 bases stayed unmatched. CDR3 length: 16 amino acids. The V gene's germline CDR1 is SGHVS and CDR2 FQNEAQ. The CDR3 sequence: CASSFSTSATRDIQYF. For the CDR3, the DNA is TGTGCCAGCAGCTTTTCTACTAGCGCGACGAGGGACATTCAGTACTTC.

J is TRBJ1-1 and V is TRBV27; TRBD1 agrees at 7 bases. The CDR3 totals 14 residues. V trimming: 5 bases; J trimming: 5 bases; junction bases outside the gene matches: 8. Germline CDR1 reads MNHEY; CDR2 reads SMNVEV (reference sequence). In DNA form, the CDR3 reads TGTGCCAGCAGTAAGTCACAGGGGTGGACTGAAGCTTTCTTT. Translation: CASSKSQGWTEAFF.

The chain carries TRBV7-2 and TRBJ2-7; the match to TRBD2 covers 9 bases. Germline assignment: CDR1 SGHTA and CDR2 FQGNSA. This CDR3 has 15 residues. The trim removed 5 bases at V and 5 bases at J, leaving 10 bases unmatched. Here the CDR3 reads CASSPGVAGVHEQYF. The CDR3 DNA follows: TGTGCCAGCAGCCCTGGGGTAGCGGGAGTCCACGAGCAGTACTTC. Variable domain in full (rest from reference TRBV7-2 and TRBJ2-7): GAGVSQSPSNKVTEKGKDVELRCDPISGHTALYWYRQSLGQGLEFLIYFQGNSAPDKSGLPSDRFSAERTGGSVSTLTIQRTQQEDSAVYLCASSPGVAGVHEQYFGPGTRLTVT.

The chain couples TRBV7-9 to TRBJ2-5; no clear D. CDR1 and CDR2 (germline): SEHNR, FQNEAQ (reference sequence). The V end was cut by 5 bases, the J end by 3 bases, with 13 bases between. This CDR3 contains 14 residues. CDR3 coding DNA: TGTGCCAGCAGCCAATTTGGGCCCAAAGAGACCCAGTACTTC. Encoded protein: CASSQFGPKETQYF.